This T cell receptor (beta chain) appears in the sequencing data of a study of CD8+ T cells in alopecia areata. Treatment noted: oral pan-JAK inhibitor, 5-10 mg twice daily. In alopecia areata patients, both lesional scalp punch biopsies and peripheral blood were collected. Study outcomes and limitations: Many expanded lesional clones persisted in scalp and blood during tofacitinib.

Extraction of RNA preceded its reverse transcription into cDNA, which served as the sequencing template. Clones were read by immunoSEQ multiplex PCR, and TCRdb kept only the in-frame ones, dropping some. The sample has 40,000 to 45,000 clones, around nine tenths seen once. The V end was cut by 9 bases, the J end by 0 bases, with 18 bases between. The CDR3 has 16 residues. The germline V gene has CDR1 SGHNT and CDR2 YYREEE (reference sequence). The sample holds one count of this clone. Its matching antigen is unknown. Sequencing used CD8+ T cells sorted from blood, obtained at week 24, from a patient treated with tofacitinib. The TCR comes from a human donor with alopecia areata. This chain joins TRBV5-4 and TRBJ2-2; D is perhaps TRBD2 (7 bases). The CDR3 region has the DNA TGTGCCACCGAAGGGGGAGGGGATACGAACACCGGGGAGCTGTTTTTT. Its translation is CATEGGGDTNTGELFF.